These 14 T cell receptor beta chains share one sample of origin, sequenced in a study. TCRdb used MiXCR to reprocess the 5' RACE reads, holding one entry per CDR3 protein. The profile shows about 41,000 distinct CDR3 sequences, roughly 29% of them singletons. The source material was memory CD4+ T cells sorted from a lymph node. Stated subset: memory CD4+ T cells, CD4+CD45RO+CD25-. The receptors derive from a female donor with breast cancer.

This clonotype was seen only a few times. The chain recombines TRBV6-1 with TRBJ1-1; D not resolved. This CDR3 has 13 residues. V lost 3 bases and J 1 base, leaving 6 bases between the germline ends. Looked up from germline, CDR1 is MNHNS and CDR2 is SASEGT. CDR3 loop: CASSDRRNTEAFF. CDR3 nucleotide sequence: TGTGCCAGCAGTGACAGGAGGAACACTGAAGCTTTCTTT.

This clonotype turned up a few times. The rearrangement uses TRBV29-1 and TRBJ2-5; D possibly corresponds to TRBD1 (6 bases). The V gene lost 5 bases and the J gene lost 4 bases, with 14 bases spanning the gap. The CDR3 contains 13 residues. Germline V lookup: CDR1 SQVTM, CDR2 ANQGSEA. The CDR3 region has the DNA TGCAGCGTTCCCCCCAGGGGCGGAGAGACCCAGTACTTC. It is translated as CSVPPRGGETQYF. Together with reference TRBV29-1 and TRBJ2-5, the CDR3 gives the full variable domain: SAVISQKPSRDICQRGTSLTIQCQVDSQVTMMFWYRQQPGQSLTLIATANQGSEATYESGFVIDKFPISRPNLTFSTLTVSNMSPEDSSIYLCSVPPRGGETQYFGPGTRLLVL.

The chain carries TRBV5-1 and TRBJ1-2; the match to TRBD1 covers 7 bases. Germline lookup yields CDR1 SGHRS and CDR2 YFSETQ. With 0 bases clipped from V and 8 bases from J, the junction kept 10 bases outside the gene matches. The CDR3 contains 15 residues. This CDR3 reads CASSLGLTGAEGYTF. The CDR3, as DNA: TGCGCCAGCAGCTTGGGACTCACAGGGGCAGAAGGCTACACCTTC.

V is TRBV4-2 and J is TRBJ2-1; D is unresolved. Germline values: CDR1 LGHNA, CDR2 YNFKEQ. The CDR3 runs 16 residues. V was clipped by 1 base and J by 9 bases, with 19 bases between them. This chain's CDR3 is CASSQGKGSIQSEQFF. The CDR3 DNA sequence: TGTGCCAGCAGCCAAGGGAAGGGATCAATCCAAAGTGAGCAGTTCTTC.

This clonotype came up once. The chain combines TRBV12-3 or TRBV12-4 with TRBJ2-7; TRBD2 matches at 8 bases. The CDR3 consists of 12 residues. V shed 10 bases, J shed 6 bases, and the junction held 8 bases outside the gene matches. The DNA for the CDR3 is TGTGCCACAGGACAGCGGGAGCTCGAGCAGTACTTC. It specifies CATGQRELEQYF.

The CDR3 reads CASSPGELSYEQYF. CDR3 bases: TGTGCCAGCAGTCCAGGGGAATTGTCGTACGAGCAGTACTTC. The V and J genes are TRBV12-3 or TRBV12-4 and TRBJ2-7, with D tentatively TRBD1 (6 bases). V lost 5 bases and J 4 bases, leaving 15 bases between the germline ends. The CDR3 has 14 amino acids.

This clonotype showed up many times. The chain recombines TRBV12-3 or TRBV12-4 with TRBJ1-1; D ambiguous. The CDR3 spans 13 residues. V was cut by 2 bases and J by 1 base, with 5 bases left in between. The DNA for the CDR3 is TGTGCCAGCAGTTTAAAGCAGAACACTGAAGCTTTCTTT. It encodes CASSLKQNTEAFF.

The chain links TRBV6-5 to TRBJ2-6, with no clear D. The V end was cut by 5 bases, the J end by 1 base, with 9 bases between. This CDR3 region has 15 residues. Germline CDR1 reads MNHEY; CDR2 reads SVGAGI. The CDR3 is CASSNRDSGANVLTF. The CDR3 nucleotides read TGTGCCAGCAGTAACAGAGATTCTGGGGCCAACGTCCTGACTTTC.

V is TRBV7-9 and J is TRBJ2-7, with D tentatively TRBD1 or TRBD2 (5 bases each). CDR1 SEHNR and CDR2 FQNEAQ come from the germline V gene (reference sequence). This CDR3 spans 14 amino acids. Trimming took off 3 bases at V and 7 bases at J, with 16 bases between the two ends. The CDR3 protein is CASSLALGWGEQYF. DNA for the CDR3: TGTGCCAGCAGCTTGGCTCTAGGTTGGGGGGAGCAGTACTTC.

Many counts were recorded for this clonotype. This rearrangement joins TRBV5-1 to TRBJ2-7; D uncertain. The CDR3 covers 13 residues. Germline V gene sequence: CDR1 SGHRS, CDR2 YFSETQ. Trimming removed 2 bases at V and 4 bases at J, with 10 bases between. The chain's CDR3 is CASSFNLEYEQYF. DNA of the CDR3: TGCGCCAGCAGCTTTAACTTAGAATACGAGCAGTACTTC. Using reference TRBV5-1 and TRBJ2-7 for the parts outside the CDR3, the full variable domain is KAGVTQTPRYLIKTRGQQVTLSCSPISGHRSVSWYQQTPGQGLQFLFEYFSETQRNKGNFPGRFSGRQFSNSRSEMNVSTLELGDSALYLCASSFNLEYEQYFGPGTRLTVT.

J is TRBJ1-2 and V is TRBV6-1; D not certain. The ends were cut back, 4 bases at V and 3 bases at J, with 9 bases in the middle. Germline V gene data show CDR1 as MNHNS and CDR2 as SASEGT. The CDR3 has 13 amino acids. CDR3 amino acids: CASSGEDHYGYTF. CDR3 coding DNA: TGTGCCAGCAGTGGGGAGGATCACTATGGCTACACCTTC.

The chain has TRBV5-1 and TRBJ2-7; D is perhaps TRBD2 (6 bases). V gave up 0 bases and J gave up 4 bases, with 8 bases separating them. The CDR3 runs to 13 residues. Germline V lookup: CDR1 SGHRS, CDR2 YFSETQ. The CDR3 DNA follows: TGCGCCAGCAGCTTGGCGACTAGTTACGAGCAGTACTTC. Amino acid sequence: CASSLATSYEQYF.

The chain combines TRBV2 with TRBJ2-7, with 10 bases fitting TRBD1. The CDR3 runs 15 residues. The V gene's germline CDR1 is SNHLY and CDR2 FYNNEI. V dropped 5 bases and J dropped 2; count of bases not matched to a gene: 6. The CDR3 nucleotides read TGTGCCAGCAGTCACTCCGGGACAGGGGCCTACGAGCAGTACTTC. This encodes CASSHSGTGAYEQYF.

The rearrangement links TRBV20-1 to TRBJ2-5, with D possibly matching TRBD1 (6 bases). The CDR3 loop spans 13 amino acids. Trimming took off 6 bases at V and 4 bases at J, with 15 bases between the two ends. The germline V gene encodes CDR1 DFQATT and CDR2 SNEGSKA (reference sequence). CDR3: CSATQGQGETQYF. The CDR3 bases are TGCAGTGCCACCCAGGGGCAGGGAGAGACCCAGTACTTC.